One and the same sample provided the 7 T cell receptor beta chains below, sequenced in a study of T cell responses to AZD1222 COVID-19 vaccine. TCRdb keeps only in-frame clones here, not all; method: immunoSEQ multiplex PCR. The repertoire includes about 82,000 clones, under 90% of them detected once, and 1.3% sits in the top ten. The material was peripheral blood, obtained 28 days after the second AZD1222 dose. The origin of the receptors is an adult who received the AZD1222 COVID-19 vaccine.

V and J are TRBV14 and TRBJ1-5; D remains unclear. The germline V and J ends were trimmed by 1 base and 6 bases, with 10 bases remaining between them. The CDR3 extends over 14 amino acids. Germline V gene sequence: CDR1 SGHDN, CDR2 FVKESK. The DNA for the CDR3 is TGTGCCAGCAGCCAAGCCGGGAACAGTCAGCCCCAGCATTTT. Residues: CASSQAGNSQPQHF.

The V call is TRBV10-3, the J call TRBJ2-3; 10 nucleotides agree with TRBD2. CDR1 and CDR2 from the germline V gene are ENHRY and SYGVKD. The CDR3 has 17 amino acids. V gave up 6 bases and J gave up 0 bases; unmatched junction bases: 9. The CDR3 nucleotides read TGTGCCATCAGACAGCGGGAGGGCCTCTTCAGCACAGATACGCAGTATTTT. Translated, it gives CAIRQREGLFSTDTQYF.

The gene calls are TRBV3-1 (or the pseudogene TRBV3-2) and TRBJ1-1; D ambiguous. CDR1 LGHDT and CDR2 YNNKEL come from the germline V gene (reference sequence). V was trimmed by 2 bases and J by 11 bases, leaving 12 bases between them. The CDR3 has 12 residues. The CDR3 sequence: CASSQYGEAAFF. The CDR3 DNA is TGTGCCAGCAGCCAATATGGAGAGGCGGCTTTCTTT.

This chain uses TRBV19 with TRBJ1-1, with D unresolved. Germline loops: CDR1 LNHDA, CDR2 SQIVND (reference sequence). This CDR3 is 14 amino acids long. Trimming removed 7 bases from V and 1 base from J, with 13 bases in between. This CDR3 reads CASTIGRPNTEAFF. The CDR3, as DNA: TGTGCCAGTACCATAGGCCGCCCGAACACTGAAGCTTTCTTT.

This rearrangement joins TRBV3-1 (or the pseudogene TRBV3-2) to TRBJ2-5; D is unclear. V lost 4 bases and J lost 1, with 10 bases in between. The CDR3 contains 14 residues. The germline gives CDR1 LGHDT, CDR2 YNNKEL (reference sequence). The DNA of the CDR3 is TGTGCCAGCAGCCGCCGGGCCGTCCAAGAGACCCAGTACTTC. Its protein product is CASSRRAVQETQYF.

This CDR3 reads CASSPRGLHQFF. CDR3 sequence (DNA): TGCGCCAGCAGCCCAAGGGGACTTCATCAGTTCTTC. This chain connects TRBV5-1 to TRBJ2-1; TRBD2 might be the D (6 bases). This CDR3 spans 12 amino acids. Germline lookup yields CDR1 SGHRS and CDR2 YFSETQ. Trimming removed 4 bases from V and 13 bases from J, with 15 bases in between. Full variable domain (missing parts from reference TRBV5-1 and TRBJ2-1): KAGVTQTPRYLIKTRGQQVTLSCSPISGHRSVSWYQQTPGQGLQFLFEYFSETQRNKGNFPGRFSGRQFSNSRSEMNVSTLELGDSALYLCASSPRGLHQFFGPGTRLTVL.

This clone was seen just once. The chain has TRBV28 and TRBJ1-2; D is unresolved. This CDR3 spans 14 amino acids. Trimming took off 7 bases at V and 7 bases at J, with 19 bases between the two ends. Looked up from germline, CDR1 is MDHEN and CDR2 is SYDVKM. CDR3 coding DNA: TGTGCCAGCACCCCCAGTGGGCATACGGCTGGCTACACCTTC. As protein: CASTPSGHTAGYTF.